The following is a TCR beta chain sequence with its context. What it binds is unknown. TCRdb's table, derived via immunoSEQ multiplex PCR, lists solely in-frame clones and lacks some. The table has 60,000 to 65,000 clones, around 90% seen once. The data stem from a study of OX40 agonist ivuxolimab in advanced cancers. Study-level background: Ivuxolimab was administered intravenously to patients at 0.01 to 10 mg/kg every 2 weeks. Dose-escalation subjects each had hepatocellular carcinoma, melanoma, renal cell or head and neck cancer. Those enrolled were roughly 85% male, with a mean age of about 66 years and ages from roughly 20 to 85. Whole-study findings and limits: Not determined was the antigen specificity of the expanded peripheral T cells.

CDR1 is SGHTA and CDR2 is FQGNSA in the germline V gene. This CDR3 contains 16 residues. Germline trimming cut 1 base from V and 7 bases from J; bases unmatched to any gene: 7. The V gene is TRBV7-2, the J gene TRBJ2-4; 10 positions match TRBD2. This TCR came from an adult with an advanced solid tumor such as melanoma, head and neck, liver or kidney cancer. Sequencing used CD4+ or CD8+ T cells sorted from blood, obtained in a trial of the OX40 agonist ivuxolimab. As DNA, the CDR3 is TGTGCCAGCAGCTTAGTAGCGAGCGGGAGGGACAACATTCAGTACTTC. The encoded protein is CASSLVASGRDNIQYF.